The sequence of this TCR beta chain was determined in a study of blood T cell repertoires in COVID-19. TCRdb keeps only in-frame clones here, not all; method: immunoSEQ multiplex PCR. The sample carries some 490,000 clones, approximately 90% recorded once. The study recruited people aged 18 to 89 years across around 23 US areas. This receptor was obtained from a woman aged 55-70 years who had recovered from COVID-19. The sequenced material came from PBMCs or T cells enriched from blood (not recorded which).

The CDR3 protein is CASSVGGTVSSGNTIYF. CDR3 nucleotides: TGTGCCAGCAGCGTAGGAGGGACAGTGAGCTCTGGAAACACCATATATTTT. The J gene is TRBJ1-3, the V gene TRBV9, with 7 positions matching TRBD1. Germline loops: CDR1 SGDLS, CDR2 YYNGEE. CDR3 length: 17 residues. V dropped 0 bases and J dropped 0; count of bases not matched to a gene: 6.